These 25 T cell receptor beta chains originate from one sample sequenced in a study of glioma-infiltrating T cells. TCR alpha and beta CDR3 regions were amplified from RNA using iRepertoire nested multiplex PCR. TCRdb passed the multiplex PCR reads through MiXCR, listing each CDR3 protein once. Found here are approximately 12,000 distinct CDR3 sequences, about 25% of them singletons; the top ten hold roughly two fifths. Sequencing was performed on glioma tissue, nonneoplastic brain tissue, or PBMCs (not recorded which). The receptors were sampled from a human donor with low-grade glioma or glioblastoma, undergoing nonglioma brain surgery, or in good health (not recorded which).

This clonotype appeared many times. The CDR3 coding sequence is TGCAGTGCTAGAGCAGTAGAGACCCAGTACTTC. Encoded protein: CSARAVETQYF. This chain uses TRBV20-1 with TRBJ2-5; no firm D call. CDR3 length: 11 amino acids. From germline, CDR1 is DFQATT and CDR2 SNEGSKA (reference sequence). Trimming cost V 1 base and J 4 bases, with 4 bases left between them.

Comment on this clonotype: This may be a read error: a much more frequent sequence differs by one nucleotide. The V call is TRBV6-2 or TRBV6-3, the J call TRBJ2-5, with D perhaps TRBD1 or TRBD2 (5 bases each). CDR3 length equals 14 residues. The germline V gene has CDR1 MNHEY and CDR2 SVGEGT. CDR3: CASRPGTHLRTKYF. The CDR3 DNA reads TGTGCCAGCAGACCCGGGACGCACCTGCGGACCAAGTACTTC.

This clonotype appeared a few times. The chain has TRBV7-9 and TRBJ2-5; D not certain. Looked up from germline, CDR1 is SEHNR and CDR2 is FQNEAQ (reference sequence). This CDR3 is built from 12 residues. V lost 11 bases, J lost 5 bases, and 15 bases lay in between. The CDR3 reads CAVAASGETQYF. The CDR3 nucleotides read TGTGCCGTAGCCGCTTCCGGGGAGACCCAGTACTTC.

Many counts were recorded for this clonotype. In nucleotides, the CDR3 is TGTGCCAGCAGTTACCCGCTCTACGAGCAGTACTTC. It yields the protein CASSYPLYEQYF. This chain links TRBV6-6 with TRBJ2-7; unclear D gene. The V gene lost 2 bases and the J gene lost 3 bases, with 5 bases spanning the gap. The CDR3 has 12 residues. Looked up from germline, CDR1 is MNHNY and CDR2 is SVGAGI (reference sequence).

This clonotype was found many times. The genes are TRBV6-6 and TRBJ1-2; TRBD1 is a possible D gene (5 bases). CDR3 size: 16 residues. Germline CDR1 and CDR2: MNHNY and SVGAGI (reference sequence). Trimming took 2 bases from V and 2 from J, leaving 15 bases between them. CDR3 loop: CASSYLRGSGNYGYTF. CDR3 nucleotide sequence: TGTGCCAGCAGTTACCTAAGGGGTAGTGGCAACTATGGCTACACCTTC.

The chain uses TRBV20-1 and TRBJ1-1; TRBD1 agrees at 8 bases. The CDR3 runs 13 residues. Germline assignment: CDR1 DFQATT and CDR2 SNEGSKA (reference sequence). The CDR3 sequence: CNVVSGGLPEAFF. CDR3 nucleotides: TGCAACGTTGTTTCAGGGGGCCTGCCTGAAGCTTTCTTT.

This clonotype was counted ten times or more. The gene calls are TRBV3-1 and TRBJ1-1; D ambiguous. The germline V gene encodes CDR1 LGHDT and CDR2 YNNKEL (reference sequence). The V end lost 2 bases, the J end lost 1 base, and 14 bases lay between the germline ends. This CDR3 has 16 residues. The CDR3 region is CASSQYYLGENTEAFF. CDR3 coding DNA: TGTGCCAGCAGCCAATATTACCTTGGGGAGAACACTGAAGCTTTCTTT. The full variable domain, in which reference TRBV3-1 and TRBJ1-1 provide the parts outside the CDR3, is DTAVSQTPKYLVTQMGNDKSIKCEQNLGHDTMYWYKQDSKKFLKIMFSYNNKELIINETVPNRFSPKSPDKAHLNLHINSLELGDSAVYFCASSQYYLGENTEAFFGQGTRLTVV.

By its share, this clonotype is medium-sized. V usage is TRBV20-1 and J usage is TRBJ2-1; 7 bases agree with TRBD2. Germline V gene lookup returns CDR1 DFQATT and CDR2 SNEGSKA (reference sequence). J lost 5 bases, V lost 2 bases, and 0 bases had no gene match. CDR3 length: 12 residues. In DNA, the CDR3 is TGCAGTGCTAGACTAGCGGACAATGAGCAGTTCTTC. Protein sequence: CSARLADNEQFF.

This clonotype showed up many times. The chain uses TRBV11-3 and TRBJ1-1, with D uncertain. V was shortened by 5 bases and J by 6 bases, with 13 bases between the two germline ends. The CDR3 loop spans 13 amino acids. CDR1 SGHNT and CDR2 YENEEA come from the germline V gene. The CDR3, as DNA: TGTGCCAGCAGCATGAGAGGAACTGCTGAAGCTTTCTTT. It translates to CASSMRGTAEAFF.

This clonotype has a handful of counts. CDR3 DNA: TGTGCCTGGAGTGCACTAAGGAGGGCCGGGTCCGATGAGCAGTTCTTC. Its translation is CAWSALRRAGSDEQFF. J is TRBJ2-1 and V is TRBV30, with D perhaps matching TRBD2 (6 bases). Germline CDR1 GTSNPN, CDR2 SVGIG (reference sequence). CDR3 length equals 16 residues. Trimming took off 1 base at V and 8 bases at J, with 21 bases between the two ends. The variable domain in full, with the rest retrieved from reference TRBV30 and TRBJ2-1, is SQTIHQWPATLVQPVGSPLSLECTVEGTSNPNLYWYRQAAGRGLQLLFYSVGIGQISSEVPQNLSASRPQDRQFILSSKKLLLSDSGFYLCAWSALRRAGSDEQFFGPGTRLTVL.

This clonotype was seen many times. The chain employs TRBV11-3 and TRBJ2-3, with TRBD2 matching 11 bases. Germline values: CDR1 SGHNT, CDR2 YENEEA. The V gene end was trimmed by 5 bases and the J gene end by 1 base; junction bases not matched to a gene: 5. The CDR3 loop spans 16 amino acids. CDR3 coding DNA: TGTGCCAGCAGCCTCGGGACTAGCGGCCGCACAGATACGCAGTATTTT. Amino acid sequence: CASSLGTSGRTDTQYF.

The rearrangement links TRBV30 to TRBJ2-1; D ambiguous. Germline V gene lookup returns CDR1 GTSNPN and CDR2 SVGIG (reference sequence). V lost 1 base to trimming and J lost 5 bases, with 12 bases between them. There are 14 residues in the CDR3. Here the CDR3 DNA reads TGTGCCTGGAGTGGCCCGAATCGGAACAATGAGCAGTTCTTC. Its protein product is CAWSGPNRNNEQFF. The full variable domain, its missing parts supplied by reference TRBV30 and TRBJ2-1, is SQTIHQWPATLVQPVGSPLSLECTVEGTSNPNLYWYRQAAGRGLQLLFYSVGIGQISSEVPQNLSASRPQDRQFILSSKKLLLSDSGFYLCAWSGPNRNNEQFFGPGTRLTVL.

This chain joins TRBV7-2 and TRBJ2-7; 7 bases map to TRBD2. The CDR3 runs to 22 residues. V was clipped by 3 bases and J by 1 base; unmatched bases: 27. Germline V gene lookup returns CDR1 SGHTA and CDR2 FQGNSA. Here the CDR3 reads CASSFHNLAGTTHPYQSYEQYF. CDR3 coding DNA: TGTGCCAGCAGCTTCCATAACCTCGCCGGGACTACCCACCCATATCAATCCTACGAGCAGTACTTC. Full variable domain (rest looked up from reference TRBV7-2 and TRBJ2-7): GAGVSQSPSNKVTEKGKDVELRCDPISGHTALYWYRQSLGQGLEFLIYFQGNSAPDKSGLPSDRFSAERTGGSVSTLTIQRTQQEDSAVYLCASSFHNLAGTTHPYQSYEQYFGPGTRLTVT.

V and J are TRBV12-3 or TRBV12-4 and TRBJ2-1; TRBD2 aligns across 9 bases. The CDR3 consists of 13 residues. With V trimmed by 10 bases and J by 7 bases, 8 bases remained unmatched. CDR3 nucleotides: TGTGCCACCAGCCGTAGCGGGGGTAATGAGCAGTTCTTC. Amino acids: CATSRSGGNEQFF.

CDR3 bases: TGCAGCGTCCCTGGCAGAGCCAACTATGGCTACACCTTC. The encoded protein is CSVPGRANYGYTF. This sequence joins TRBV29-1 and TRBJ1-2; D remains ambiguous. CDR3 length: 13 amino acids. V was cut by 6 bases and J by 2 bases, with 13 bases left in between. Germline V gene sequence: CDR1 SQVTM, CDR2 ANQGSEA. Drawing the rest from reference TRBV29-1 and TRBJ1-2, the complete variable domain is SAVISQKPSRDICQRGTSLTIQCQVDSQVTMMFWYRQQPGQSLTLIATANQGSEATYESGFVIDKFPISRPNLTFSTLTVSNMSPEDSSIYLCSVPGRANYGYTFGSGTRLTVV.

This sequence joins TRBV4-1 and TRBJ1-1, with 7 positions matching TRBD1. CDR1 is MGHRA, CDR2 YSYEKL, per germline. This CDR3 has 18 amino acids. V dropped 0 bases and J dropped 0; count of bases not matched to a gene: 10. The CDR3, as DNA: TGCGCCAGCAGCCAAGATTCCCCCCAGGGGGGGATGAACACTGAAGCTTTCTTT. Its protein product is CASSQDSPQGGMNTEAFF.

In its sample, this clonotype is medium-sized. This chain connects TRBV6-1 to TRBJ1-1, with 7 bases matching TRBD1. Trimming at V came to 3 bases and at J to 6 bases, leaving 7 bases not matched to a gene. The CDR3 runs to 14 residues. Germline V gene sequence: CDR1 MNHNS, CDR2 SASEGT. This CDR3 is CASSERGQSAEAFF. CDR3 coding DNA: TGTGCCAGCAGTGAGAGGGGGCAAAGCGCTGAAGCTTTCTTT.

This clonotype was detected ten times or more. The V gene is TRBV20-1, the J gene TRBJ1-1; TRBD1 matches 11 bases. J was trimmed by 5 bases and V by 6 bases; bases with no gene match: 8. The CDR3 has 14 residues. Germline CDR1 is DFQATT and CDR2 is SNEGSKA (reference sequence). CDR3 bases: TGCAGTGCAAGGACAGGGGGCGGGGGAACTGAAGCTTTCTTT. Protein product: CSARTGGGGTEAFF.

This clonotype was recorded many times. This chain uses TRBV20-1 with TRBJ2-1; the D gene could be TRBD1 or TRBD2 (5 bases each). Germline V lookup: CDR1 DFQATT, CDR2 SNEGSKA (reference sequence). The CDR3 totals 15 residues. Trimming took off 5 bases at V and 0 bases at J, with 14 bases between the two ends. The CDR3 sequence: CSAQQGVSSYNEQFF. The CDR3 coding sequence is TGCAGTGCTCAGCAGGGAGTGTCCTCCTACAATGAGCAGTTCTTC.

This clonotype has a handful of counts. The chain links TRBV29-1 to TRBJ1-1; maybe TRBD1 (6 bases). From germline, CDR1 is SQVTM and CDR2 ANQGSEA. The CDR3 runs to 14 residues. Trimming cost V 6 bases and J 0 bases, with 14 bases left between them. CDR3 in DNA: TGCAGCGTCCTTCCACAGGGATTGAACACTGAAGCTTTCTTT. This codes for CSVLPQGLNTEAFF.

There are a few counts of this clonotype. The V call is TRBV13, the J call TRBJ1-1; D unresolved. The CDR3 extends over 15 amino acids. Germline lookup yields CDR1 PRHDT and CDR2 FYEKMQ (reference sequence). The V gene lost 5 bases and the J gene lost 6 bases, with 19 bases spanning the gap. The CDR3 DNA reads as TGTGCCAGCAGCCGGGGTTTTATTTTAAACGCTGAAGCTTTCTTT. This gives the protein CASSRGFILNAEAFF.

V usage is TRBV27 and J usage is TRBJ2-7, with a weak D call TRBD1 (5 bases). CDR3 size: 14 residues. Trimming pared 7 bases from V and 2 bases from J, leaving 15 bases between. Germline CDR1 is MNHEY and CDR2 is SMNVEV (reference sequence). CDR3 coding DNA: TGTGCCAGCAATTTGACAGTGAACCCCTACGAGCAGTACTTC. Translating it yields CASNLTVNPYEQYF.

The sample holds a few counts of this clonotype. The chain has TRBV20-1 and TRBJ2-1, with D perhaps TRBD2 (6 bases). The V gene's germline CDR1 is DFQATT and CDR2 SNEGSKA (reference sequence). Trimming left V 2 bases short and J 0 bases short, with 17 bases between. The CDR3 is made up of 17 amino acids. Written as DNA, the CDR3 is TGCAGTGCTAGAATCCGGGAGCCCGGAAGCTCCTACAATGAGCAGTTCTTC. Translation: CSARIREPGSSYNEQFF.

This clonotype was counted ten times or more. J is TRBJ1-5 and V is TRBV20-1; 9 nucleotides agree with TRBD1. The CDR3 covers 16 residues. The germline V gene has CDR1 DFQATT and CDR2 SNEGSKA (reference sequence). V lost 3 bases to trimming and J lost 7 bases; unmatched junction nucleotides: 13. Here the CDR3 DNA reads TGCAGTGCTAGTTTGCCCCGGGACAGGGTTGGCCAGCCCCAGCATTTT. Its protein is CSASLPRDRVGQPQHF.

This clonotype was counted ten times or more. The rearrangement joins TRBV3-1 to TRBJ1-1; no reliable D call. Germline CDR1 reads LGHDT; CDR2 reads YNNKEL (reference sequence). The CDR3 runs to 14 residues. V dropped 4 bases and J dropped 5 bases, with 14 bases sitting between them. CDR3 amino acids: CASSPDLGGTEAFF. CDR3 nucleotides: TGTGCCAGCAGCCCTGACCTGGGAGGGACTGAAGCTTTCTTT.